This T cell receptor beta chain was identified during a study of HIV-infected children after antiretroviral therapy interruption. On the study more broadly: Recorded EBV and CMV exposure existed for most children. General study points: By the end of treatment interruption, naive CD4+ clonality (Gini) increased.

A note on this clonotype: Its antigen is not identified.

As for treatment: PENTA 11 planned treatment interruption arm or continuous ART arm. Unique molecular identifiers were included in an RNA-based 3' RACE TCR library. TCRdb used MiXCR to reprocess the 3' RACE reads, holding one entry per CDR3 protein. Among around 50,000 distinct CDR3 sequences listed, around 4.7% were seen once. CDR1 and CDR2 (germline): SGHDT, YYEEEE. The CDR3 is made up of 17 amino acids. Trimming removed 0 bases from V and 0 bases from J, with 14 bases in between. The source material was CD45RA+ CD4+ T cells from PBMCs, pooled from several time points, sampled from a donor given antiretroviral therapy, either interrupted or continuous. Subset: naive CD4+ CD45RA+ CD45RO- T cells. This receptor was identified in a pool of human donors with HIV. The J gene is TRBJ2-3, the V gene TRBV5-6; D is ambiguous. For the CDR3, the DNA is TGTGCCAGCAGCTTGGCTGGTCCCCTACTTAGCACAGATACGCAGTATTTT. Protein sequence: CASSLAGPLLSTDTQYF.